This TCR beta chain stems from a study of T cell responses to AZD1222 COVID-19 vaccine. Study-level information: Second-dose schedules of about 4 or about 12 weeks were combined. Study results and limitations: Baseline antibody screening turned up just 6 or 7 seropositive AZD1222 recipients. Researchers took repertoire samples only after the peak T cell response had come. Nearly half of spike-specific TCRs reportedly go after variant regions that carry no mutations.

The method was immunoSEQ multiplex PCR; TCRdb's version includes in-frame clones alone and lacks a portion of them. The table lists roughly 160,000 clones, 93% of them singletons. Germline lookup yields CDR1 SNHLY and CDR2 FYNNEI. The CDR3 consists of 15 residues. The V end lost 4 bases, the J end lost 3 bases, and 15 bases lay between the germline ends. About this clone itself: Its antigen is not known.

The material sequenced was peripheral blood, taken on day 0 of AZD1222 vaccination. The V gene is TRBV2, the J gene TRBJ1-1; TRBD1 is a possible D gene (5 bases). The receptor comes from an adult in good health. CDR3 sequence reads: CASSVPTAGDTEAFF. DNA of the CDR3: TGTGCCAGCAGTGTCCCGACAGCCGGGGACACTGAAGCTTTCTTT.